This TCR beta chain is from a study of blood T cell repertoires in COVID-19. Here immunoSEQ multiplex PCR was the method, and the copy in TCRdb shows in-frame clones only, minus some. The sample records fewer than 150,000 clones, more than 75% being singletons. Germline-derived CDR1 and CDR2 are LGHNA and YSLEER. After removal of 1 base from V and 4 bases from J, the junction contained 4 bases not matched to a gene. This CDR3 contains 16 residues. This chain joins TRBV4-3 and TRBJ2-1, with 10 bases identical to TRBD1. The receptor's source is a man aged 55 to 70 who had recovered from COVID-19. What was sequenced was peripheral blood. The DNA for the CDR3 is TGCGCCAGCAGCCAAGCGACAGGGGGCCAATACAATGAGCAGTTCTTC. Translating it yields CASSQATGGQYNEQFF.